This TCR beta chain is drawn from a study of T cell clones after liver transplantation. Study context: Graft-donor-reactive sequences were compared with third-party-reactive TCRbeta sequences from pre-transplant mixed lymphocyte reactions. Tolerance: complete withdrawal held at least one year, liver enzymes staying within twice normal. Findings and limits, study-wide: A larger donor-reactive than third-party decline suggested partial antigen-specific deletion.

Concerning this clone: The antigen is not known.

This CDR3 spans 15 amino acids. V dropped 2 bases and J dropped 3 bases, with 14 bases sitting between them. The germline gives CDR1 GTSNPN, CDR2 SVGIG (reference sequence). The method was immunoSEQ multiplex PCR; TCRdb's version includes in-frame clones alone and lacks a portion of them. The data show some 110,000 clones, 90% seen once. This material consisted of CD4+ T cells from blood, taken 12 months after liver transplant. The receptor was isolated from a human patient who received a liver transplant. Some T cells may originate from the graft donor. The genes are TRBV30 and TRBJ2-1; D might be TRBD1 (6 bases). The CDR3 region has the DNA TGTGCCTGGAGTCCTACAGGGCTCCTCTACAATGAGCAGTTCTTC. It encodes CAWSPTGLLYNEQFF.